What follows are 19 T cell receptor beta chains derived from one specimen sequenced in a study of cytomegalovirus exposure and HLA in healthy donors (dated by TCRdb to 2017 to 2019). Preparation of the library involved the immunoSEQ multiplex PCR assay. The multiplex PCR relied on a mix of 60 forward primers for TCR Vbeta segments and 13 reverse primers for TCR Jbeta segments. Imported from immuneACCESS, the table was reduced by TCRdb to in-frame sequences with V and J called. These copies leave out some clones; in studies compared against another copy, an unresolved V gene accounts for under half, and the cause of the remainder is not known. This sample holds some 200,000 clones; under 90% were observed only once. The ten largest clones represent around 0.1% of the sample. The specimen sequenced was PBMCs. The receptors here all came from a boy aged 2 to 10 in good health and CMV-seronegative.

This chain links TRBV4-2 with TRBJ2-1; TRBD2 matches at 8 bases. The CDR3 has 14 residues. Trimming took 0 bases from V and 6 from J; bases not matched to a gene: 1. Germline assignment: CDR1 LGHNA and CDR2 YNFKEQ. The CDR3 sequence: CASSQELAANEQFF. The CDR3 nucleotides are TGTGCCAGCAGCCAAGAACTAGCGGCCAATGAGCAGTTCTTC.

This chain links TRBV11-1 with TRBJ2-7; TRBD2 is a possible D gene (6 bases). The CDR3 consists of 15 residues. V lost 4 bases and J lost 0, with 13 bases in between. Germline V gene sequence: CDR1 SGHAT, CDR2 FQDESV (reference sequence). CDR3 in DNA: TGTGCCAGCAGCTCCCGGGGGAGTTTCTCCTACGAGCAGTACTTC. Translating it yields CASSSRGSFSYEQYF.

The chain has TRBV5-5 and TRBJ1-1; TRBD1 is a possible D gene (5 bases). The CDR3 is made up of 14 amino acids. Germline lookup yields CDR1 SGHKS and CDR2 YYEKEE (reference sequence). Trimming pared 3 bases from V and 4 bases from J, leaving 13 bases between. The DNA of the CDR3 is TGTGCCAGCAGCTGGGGCAGCGACGGCACTGAAGCTTTCTTT. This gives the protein CASSWGSDGTEAFF. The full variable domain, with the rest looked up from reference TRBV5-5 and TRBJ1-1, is DAGVTQSPTHLIKTRGQQVTLRCSPISGHKSVSWYQQVLGQGPQFIFQYYEKEERGRGNFPDRFSARQFPNYSSELNVNALLLGDSALYLCASSWGSDGTEAFFGQGTRLTVV.

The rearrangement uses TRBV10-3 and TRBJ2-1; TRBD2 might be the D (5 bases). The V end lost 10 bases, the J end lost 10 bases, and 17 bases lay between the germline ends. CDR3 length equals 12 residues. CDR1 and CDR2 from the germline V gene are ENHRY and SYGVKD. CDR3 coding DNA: TGTGCCACCGGGGAGCCGGGTGGGGAGCAGTTCTTC. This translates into CATGEPGGEQFF.

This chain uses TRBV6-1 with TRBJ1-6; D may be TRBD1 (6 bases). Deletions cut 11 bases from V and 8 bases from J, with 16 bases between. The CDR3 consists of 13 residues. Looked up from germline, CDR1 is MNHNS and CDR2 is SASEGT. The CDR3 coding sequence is TGTGCCGGCCGCCGGGACATTTATTCACCCCTCCACTTT. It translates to CAGRRDIYSPLHF.

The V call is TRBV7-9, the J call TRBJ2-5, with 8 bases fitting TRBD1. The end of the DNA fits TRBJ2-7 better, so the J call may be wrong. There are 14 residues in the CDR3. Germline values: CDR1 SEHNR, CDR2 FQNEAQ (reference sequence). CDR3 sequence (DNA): TGTGCCAGCAGCCCGAGGACAGGGTGGAGCGAGCAGTACTTC. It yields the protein CASSPRTGWSEQYF.

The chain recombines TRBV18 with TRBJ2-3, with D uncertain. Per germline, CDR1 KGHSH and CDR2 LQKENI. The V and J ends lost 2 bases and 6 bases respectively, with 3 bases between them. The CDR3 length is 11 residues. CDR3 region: CASSPADTQYF. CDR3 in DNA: TGTGCCAGCTCACCAGCGGATACGCAGTATTTT.

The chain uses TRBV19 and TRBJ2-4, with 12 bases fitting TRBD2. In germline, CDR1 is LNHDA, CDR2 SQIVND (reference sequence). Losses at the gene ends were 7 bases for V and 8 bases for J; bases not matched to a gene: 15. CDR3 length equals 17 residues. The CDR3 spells CASNSGLAGGLGDIQYF. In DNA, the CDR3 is TGTGCCAGTAACTCCGGGCTAGCGGGGGGGCTTGGGGACATTCAGTACTTC.

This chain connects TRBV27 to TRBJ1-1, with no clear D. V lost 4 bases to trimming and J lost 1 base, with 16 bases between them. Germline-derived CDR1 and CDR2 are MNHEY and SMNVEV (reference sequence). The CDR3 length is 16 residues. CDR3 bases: TGTGCCAGCAGTTCCGGGGAGTTGAGGCAGAACACTGAAGCTTTCTTT. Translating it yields CASSSGELRQNTEAFF.

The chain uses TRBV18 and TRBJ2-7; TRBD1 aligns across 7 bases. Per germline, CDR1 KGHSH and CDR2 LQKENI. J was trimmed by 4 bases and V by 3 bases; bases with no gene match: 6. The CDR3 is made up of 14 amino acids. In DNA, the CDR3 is TGTGCCAGCTCACCCGGGACAGTTAAATACGAGCAGTACTTC. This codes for CASSPGTVKYEQYF.

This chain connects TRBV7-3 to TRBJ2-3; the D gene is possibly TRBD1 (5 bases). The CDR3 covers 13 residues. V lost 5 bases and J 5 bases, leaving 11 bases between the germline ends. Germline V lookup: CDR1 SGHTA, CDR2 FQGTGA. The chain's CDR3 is CASSTGRKDTQYF. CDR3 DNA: TGTGCCAGCAGCACAGGACGCAAAGATACGCAGTATTTT. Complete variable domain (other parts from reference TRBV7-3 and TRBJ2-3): GAGVSQTPSNKVTEKGKYVELRCDPISGHTALYWYRQSLGQGPEFLIYFQGTGAADDSGLPNDRFFAVRPEGSVSTLKIQRTERGDSAVYLCASSTGRKDTQYFGPGTRLTVL.

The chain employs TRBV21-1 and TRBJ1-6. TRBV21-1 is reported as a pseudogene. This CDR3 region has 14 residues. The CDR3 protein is CASSLSSYNSPLHF. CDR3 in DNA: TGTGCCAGCAGTCTGAGCTCCTATAATTCACCCCTCCACTTT.

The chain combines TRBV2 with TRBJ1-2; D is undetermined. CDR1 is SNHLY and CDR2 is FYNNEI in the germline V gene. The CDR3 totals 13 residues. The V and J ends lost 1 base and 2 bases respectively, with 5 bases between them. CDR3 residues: CASSEDGNYGYTF. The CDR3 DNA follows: TGTGCCAGCAGTGAAGACGGGAACTATGGCTACACCTTC. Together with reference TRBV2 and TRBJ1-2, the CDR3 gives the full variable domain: EPEVTQTPSHQVTQMGQEVILRCVPISNHLYFYWYRQILGQKVEFLVSFYNNEISEKSEIFDDQFSVERPDGSNFTLKIRSTKLEDSAMYFCASSEDGNYGYTFGSGTRLTVV.

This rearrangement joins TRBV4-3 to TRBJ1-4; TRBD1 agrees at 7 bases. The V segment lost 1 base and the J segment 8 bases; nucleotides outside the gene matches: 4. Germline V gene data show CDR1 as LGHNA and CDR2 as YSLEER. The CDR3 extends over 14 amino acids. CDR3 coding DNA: TGCGCCAGCAGCCAAGGACAGGGCGGCGAAAAACTGTTTTTT. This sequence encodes CASSQGQGGEKLFF.

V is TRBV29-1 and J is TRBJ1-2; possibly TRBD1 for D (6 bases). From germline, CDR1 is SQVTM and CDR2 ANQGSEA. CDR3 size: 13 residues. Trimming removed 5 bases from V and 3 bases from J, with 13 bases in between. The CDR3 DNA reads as TGCAGCGTTTTCTTGACAGGACACTATGGCTACACCTTC. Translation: CSVFLTGHYGYTF. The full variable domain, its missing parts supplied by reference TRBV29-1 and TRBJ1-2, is SAVISQKPSRDICQRGTSLTIQCQVDSQVTMMFWYRQQPGQSLTLIATANQGSEATYESGFVIDKFPISRPNLTFSTLTVSNMSPEDSSIYLCSVFLTGHYGYTFGSGTRLTVV.

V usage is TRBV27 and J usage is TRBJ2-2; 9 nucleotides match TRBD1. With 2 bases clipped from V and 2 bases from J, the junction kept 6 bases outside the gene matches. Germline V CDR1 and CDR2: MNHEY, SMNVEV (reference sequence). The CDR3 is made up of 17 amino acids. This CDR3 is CASSLLGTGFNTGELFF. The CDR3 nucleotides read TGTGCCAGCAGTTTACTAGGGACAGGGTTTAACACCGGGGAGCTGTTTTTT.

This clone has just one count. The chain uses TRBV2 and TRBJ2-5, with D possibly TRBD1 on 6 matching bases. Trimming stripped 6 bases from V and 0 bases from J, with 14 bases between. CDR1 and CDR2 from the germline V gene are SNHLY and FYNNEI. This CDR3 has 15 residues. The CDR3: CASRVGTSYQETQYF. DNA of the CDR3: TGTGCCAGCAGGGTGGGGACATCGTACCAAGAGACCCAGTACTTC.

The CDR3 DNA sequence: TGTGCCAGCAGCTTAGCCGTGATGGACAGACAAAGGGGGACAGATACGCAGTATTTT. This encodes CASSLAVMDRQRGTDTQYF. V usage is TRBV7-9 and J usage is TRBJ2-3, with D possibly being TRBD1 (6 bases). The length of the CDR3 is 19 residues. The ends were cut back, 0 bases at V and 3 bases at J, with 22 bases in the middle. From germline, CDR1 is SEHNR and CDR2 FQNEAQ (reference sequence). Full variable domain (remainder filled in from reference TRBV7-9 and TRBJ2-3): DTGVSQNPRHKITKRGQNVTFRCDPISEHNRLYWYRQTLGQGPEFLTYFQNEAQLEKSRLLSDRFSAERPKGSFSTLEIQRTEQGDSAMYLCASSLAVMDRQRGTDTQYFGPGTRLTVL.

The DNA for the CDR3 is TGCGCCAGCAGCTTGGGGCCGGGACAGAACACTGAAGCTTTCTTT. This codes for CASSLGPGQNTEAFF. This chain connects TRBV5-1 to TRBJ1-1; tentative D call: TRBD1 (6 bases). Germline lookup yields CDR1 SGHRS and CDR2 YFSETQ. V lost 0 bases and J 1 base, leaving 10 bases between the germline ends. CDR3 length: 15 amino acids.